These T cell receptor beta chains were read from a single sample in a study of T cell responses to AZD1222 COVID-19 vaccine. Sequencing used immunoSEQ multiplex PCR; TCRdb keeps in-frame clones, though not all of them. The sample comprises approximately 270,000 clones, approximately 94% of which are singletons, and around 0.5% rests with the top ten. The sequencing used peripheral blood, collected 28 days after the second AZD1222 dose. Receptors were obtained from an adult who received the AZD1222 COVID-19 vaccine. CDR3s include the opening cysteine and the closing phenylalanine or tryptophan.

CASSLDKEKLFF,12,TRBV5-1,TRBJ1-4
CASSQGAGTYEQYF,14,TRBV3-1/TRBV3-2,TRBJ2-7
CASRLGTFNQPQHF,14,TRBV7-2,TRBJ1-5
CASSQDGLAAPEQYF,15,TRBV4-1,TRBJ2-7
CASGLALQDTQYF,13,TRBV9,TRBJ2-3
CASSLYPGGDYEQYF,15,TRBV5-4,TRBJ2-7
CASSIADYSNQPQHF,15,TRBV19,TRBJ1-5
CASSFYSNQPQHF,13,TRBV7-2,TRBJ1-5
CASQRGQQNIQYF,13,TRBV12-3/TRBV12-4,TRBJ2-4
CAWSIPPGQGIAGYTF,16,TRBV30,TRBJ1-2
CASSVGAGDYEQYF,14,TRBV9,TRBJ2-7
CASSLGQGGAGELFF,15,TRBV19,TRBJ2-2
CANAPQSGKEAFF,13,TRBV10-3,TRBJ1-1
CATFSGANVLTF,12,TRBV27,TRBJ2-6
CASSPDRNTGELFF,14,TRBV3-1/TRBV3-2,TRBJ2-2
CASGWVAGSYEQYF,14,TRBV5-1,TRBJ2-7
CASSRDRGDEQYF,13,TRBV5-4,TRBJ2-7
CASSRLAGGPRGEQYF,16,TRBV6-6,TRBJ2-7
CASSEASGYNEQFF,14,TRBV25-1,TRBJ2-1
CASSTTASNEQFF,13,TRBV28,TRBJ2-1
CASSLAVNTEAFF,13,TRBV28,TRBJ1-1
CASSLPWQENNQPQHF,16,TRBV7-4,TRBJ1-5
CASSSTGTGDYEQYF,15,TRBV5-1,TRBJ2-7
CASTRTRNCHEQYF,14,TRBV21-1,TRBJ2-7
CASSVLYEQYF,11,TRBV2,TRBJ2-7
CASSQVVGYKGNTIYF,16,TRBV4-1,TRBJ1-3
CASSLRNRGPNEQYF,15,TRBV7-8,TRBJ2-7
CASSLGDRGFTEQFF,15,TRBV11-1,TRBJ2-1
CASSGREHTQYF,12,TRBV9,TRBJ2-3
CAISETADEQFF,12,TRBV10-3,TRBJ2-1
CASRSLAGPDVYEQFF,16,TRBV7-6,TRBJ2-1
CASSLVRGASGTEAFF,16,TRBV28,TRBJ1-1
CATSDLRETQYF,12,TRBV24-1,TRBJ2-5
CASSKPGQGSGEQYF,15,TRBV28,TRBJ2-7
CASSYSGAYGYTF,13,TRBV6-6,TRBJ1-2
CASSLRSGQPQHF,13,TRBV7-2,TRBJ1-5
CASSLQGRGETQYF,14,TRBV5-1,TRBJ2-5
CASSLPVAGYTF,12,TRBV28,TRBJ1-2
CASSLARLGRDQETQYF,17,TRBV5-1,TRBJ2-5
CASSLRALRSAGNTIYF,17,TRBV11-2,TRBJ1-3
CASSGLVVLGPDTQYF,16,TRBV19,TRBJ2-3
CASSPSSGDGYTF,13,TRBV2,TRBJ1-2
CASSASQLAVGKETQYF,17,TRBV9,TRBJ2-5
CASSLGGGAGYGYTF,15,TRBV28,TRBJ1-2
CASSLVPGQGGTEAFF,16,TRBV5-4,TRBJ1-1
CASSLGGLSYEQYF,14,TRBV11-2,TRBJ2-7